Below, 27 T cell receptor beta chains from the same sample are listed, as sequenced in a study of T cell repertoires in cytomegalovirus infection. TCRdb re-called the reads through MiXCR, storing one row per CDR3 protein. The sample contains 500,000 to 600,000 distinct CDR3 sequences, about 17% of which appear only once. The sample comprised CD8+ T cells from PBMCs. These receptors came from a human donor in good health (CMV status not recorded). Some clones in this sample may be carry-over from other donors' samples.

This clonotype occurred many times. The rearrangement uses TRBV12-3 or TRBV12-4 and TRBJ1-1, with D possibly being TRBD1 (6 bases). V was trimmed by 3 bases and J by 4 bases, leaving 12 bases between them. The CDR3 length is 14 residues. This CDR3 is CASSFGGGGTEAFF. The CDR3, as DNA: TGTGCCAGCAGTTTCGGGGGAGGGGGCACTGAAGCTTTCTTT.

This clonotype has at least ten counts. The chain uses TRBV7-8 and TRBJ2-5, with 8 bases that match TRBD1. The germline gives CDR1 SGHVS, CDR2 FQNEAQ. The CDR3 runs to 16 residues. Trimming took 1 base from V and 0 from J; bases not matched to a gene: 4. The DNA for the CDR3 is TGTGCCAGCAGCTTAGTAGGGACAGGAGACCAAGAGACCCAGTACTTC. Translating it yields CASSLVGTGDQETQYF.

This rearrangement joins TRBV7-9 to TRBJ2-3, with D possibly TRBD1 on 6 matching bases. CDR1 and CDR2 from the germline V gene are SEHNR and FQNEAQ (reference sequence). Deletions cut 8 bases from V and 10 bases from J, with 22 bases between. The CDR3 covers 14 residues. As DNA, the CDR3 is TGTGCCAGCGAAGGCCTCCCACAGGGAAGCTCGCAGTATTTT. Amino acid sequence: CASEGLPQGSSQYF.

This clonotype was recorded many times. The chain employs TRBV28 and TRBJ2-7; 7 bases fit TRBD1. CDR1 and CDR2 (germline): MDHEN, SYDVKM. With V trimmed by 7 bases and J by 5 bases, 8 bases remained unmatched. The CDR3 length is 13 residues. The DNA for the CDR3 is TGTGCCAGCAATAACAGGGGCGACGACGAGCAGTACTTC. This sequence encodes CASNNRGDDEQYF.

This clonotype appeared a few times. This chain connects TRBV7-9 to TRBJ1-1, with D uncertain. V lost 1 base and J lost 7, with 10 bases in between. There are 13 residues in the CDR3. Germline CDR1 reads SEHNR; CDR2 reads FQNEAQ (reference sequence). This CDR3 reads CASSLVRRNEAFF. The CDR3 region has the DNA TGTGCCAGCAGCTTAGTGCGCAGGAATGAAGCTTTCTTT.

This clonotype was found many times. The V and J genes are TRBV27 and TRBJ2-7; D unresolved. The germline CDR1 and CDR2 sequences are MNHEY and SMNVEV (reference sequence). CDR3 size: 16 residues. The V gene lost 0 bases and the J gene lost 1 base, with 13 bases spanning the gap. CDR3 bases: TGTGCCAGCAGTTTATCATGGCAGAGTGGATCCTACGAGCAGTACTTC. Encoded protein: CASSLSWQSGSYEQYF.

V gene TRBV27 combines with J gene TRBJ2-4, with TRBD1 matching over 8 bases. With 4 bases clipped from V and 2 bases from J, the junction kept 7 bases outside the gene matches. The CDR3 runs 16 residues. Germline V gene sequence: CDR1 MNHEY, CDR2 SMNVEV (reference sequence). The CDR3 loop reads CASSSGQGWSKNIQYF. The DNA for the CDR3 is TGTGCCAGCAGTTCAGGACAGGGTTGGTCCAAAAACATTCAGTACTTC.

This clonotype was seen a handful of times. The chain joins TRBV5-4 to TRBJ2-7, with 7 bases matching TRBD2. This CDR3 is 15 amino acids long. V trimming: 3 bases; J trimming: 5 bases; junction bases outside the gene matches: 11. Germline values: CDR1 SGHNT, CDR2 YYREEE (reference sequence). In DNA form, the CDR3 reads TGTGCCAGCAGCTGGGGGGAGGGTGGGAACAACGAGCAGTACTTC. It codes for CASSWGEGGNNEQYF.

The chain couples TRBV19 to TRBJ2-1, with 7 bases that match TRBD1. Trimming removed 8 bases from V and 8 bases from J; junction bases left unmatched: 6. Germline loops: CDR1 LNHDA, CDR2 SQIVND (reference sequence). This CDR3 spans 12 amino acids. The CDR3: CASSDRTHEQFF. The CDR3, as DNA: TGTGCCAGTTCGGACAGGACCCATGAGCAGTTCTTC.

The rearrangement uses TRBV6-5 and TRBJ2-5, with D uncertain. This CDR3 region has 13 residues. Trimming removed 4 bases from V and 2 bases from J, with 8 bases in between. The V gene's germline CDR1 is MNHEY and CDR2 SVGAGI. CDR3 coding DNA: TGTGCCAGCAGTTGGGGAAGGCAAGAGACCCAGTACTTC. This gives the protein CASSWGRQETQYF.

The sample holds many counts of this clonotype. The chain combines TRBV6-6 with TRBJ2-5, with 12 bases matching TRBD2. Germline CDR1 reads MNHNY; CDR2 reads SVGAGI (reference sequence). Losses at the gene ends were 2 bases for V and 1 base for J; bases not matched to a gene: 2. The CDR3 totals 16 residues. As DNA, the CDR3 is TGTGCCAGCAGTTACCCTAGCGGGGGGGCCCAAGAGACCCAGTACTTC. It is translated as CASSYPSGGAQETQYF.

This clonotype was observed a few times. DNA of the CDR3: TGTGCCTCGGAAAGGGGACCCAGGGATATCTCTGGGGCCAACGTCCTGACTTTC. This gives the protein CASERGPRDISGANVLTF. The chain links TRBV28 to TRBJ2-6; D could derive from TRBD1 or TRBD2 (5 bases each). V lost 11 bases and J 0 bases, leaving 23 bases between the germline ends. Germline values: CDR1 MDHEN, CDR2 SYDVKM. This CDR3 comprises 18 residues.

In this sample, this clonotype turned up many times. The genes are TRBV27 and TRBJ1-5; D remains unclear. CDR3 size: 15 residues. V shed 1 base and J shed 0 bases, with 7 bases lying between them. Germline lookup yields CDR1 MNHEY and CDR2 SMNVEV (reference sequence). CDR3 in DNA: TGTGCCAGCAGTTTATTGGGGAATAGCAATCAGCCCCAGCATTTT. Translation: CASSLLGNSNQPQHF.

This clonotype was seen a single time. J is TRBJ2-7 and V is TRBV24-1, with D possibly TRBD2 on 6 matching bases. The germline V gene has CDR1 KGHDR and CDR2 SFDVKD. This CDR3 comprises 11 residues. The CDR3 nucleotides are TGTGCGGTGTCGGAGGGATTCGAGCAGTACTTC. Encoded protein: CAVSEGFEQYF.

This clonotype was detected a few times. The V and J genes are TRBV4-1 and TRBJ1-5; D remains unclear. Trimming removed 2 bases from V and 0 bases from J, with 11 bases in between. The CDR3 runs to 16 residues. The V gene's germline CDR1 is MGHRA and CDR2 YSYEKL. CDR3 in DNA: TGCGCCAGCAGCCAACGGGCAGGCAATAGCAATCAGCCCCAGCATTTT. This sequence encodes CASSQRAGNSNQPQHF.

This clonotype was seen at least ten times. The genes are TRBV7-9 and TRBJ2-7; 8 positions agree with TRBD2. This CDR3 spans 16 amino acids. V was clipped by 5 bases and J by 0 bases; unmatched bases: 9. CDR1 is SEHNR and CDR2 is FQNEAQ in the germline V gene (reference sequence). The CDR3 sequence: CASSPPGGGASYEQYF. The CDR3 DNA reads TGTGCCAGCAGCCCCCCGGGGGGGGGCGCCTCCTACGAGCAGTACTTC.

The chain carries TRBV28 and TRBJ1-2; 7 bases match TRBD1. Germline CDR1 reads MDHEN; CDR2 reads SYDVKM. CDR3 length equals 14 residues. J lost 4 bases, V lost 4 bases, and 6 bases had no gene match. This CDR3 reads CASSSRTGAYGYTF. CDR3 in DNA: TGTGCCAGCAGTTCTCGAACAGGGGCCTATGGCTACACCTTC.

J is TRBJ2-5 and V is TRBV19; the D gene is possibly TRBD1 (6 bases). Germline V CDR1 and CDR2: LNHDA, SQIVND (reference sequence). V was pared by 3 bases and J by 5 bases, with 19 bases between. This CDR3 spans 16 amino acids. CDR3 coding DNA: TGTGCCAGTAGTATGCCCCCAGGGGAAGGATCGGAGACCCAGTACTTC. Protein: CASSMPPGEGSETQYF.

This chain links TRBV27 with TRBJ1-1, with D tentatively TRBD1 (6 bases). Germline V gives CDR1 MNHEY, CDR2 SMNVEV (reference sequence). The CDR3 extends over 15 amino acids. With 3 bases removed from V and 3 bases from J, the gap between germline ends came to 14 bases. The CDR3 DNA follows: TGTGCCAGCAGTTTCGGAGATGGGGGCTACACTGAAGCTTTCTTT. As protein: CASSFGDGGYTEAFF.

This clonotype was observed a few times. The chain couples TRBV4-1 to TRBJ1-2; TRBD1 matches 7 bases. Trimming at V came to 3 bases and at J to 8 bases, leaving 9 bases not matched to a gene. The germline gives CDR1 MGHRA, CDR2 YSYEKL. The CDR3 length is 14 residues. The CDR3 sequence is CASSQALGGEGYTF. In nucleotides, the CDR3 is TGCGCCAGCAGCCAGGCCTTAGGGGGCGAGGGCTACACCTTC.

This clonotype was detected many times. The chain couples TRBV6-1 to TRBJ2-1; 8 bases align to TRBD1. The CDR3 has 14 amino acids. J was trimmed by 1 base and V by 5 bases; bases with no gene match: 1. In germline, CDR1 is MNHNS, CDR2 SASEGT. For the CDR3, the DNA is TGTGCCAGCAGTAGGACAGGGTCCTACAATGAGCAGTTCTTC. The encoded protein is CASSRTGSYNEQFF.

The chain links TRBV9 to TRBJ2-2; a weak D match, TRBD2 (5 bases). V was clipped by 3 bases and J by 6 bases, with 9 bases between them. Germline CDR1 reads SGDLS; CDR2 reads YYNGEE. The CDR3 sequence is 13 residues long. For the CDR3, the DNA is TGTGCCAGCAGCGGTGGACTTGCCGGGGAGCTGTTTTTT. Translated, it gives CASSGGLAGELFF.

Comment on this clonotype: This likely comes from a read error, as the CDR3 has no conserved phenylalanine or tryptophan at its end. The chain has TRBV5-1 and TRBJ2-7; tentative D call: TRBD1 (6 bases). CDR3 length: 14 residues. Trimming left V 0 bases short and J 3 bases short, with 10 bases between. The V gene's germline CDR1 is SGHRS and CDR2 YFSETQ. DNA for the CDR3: TGCGCCAGCAGCTTGGCCCCAGGGGACTACGAGCAGTACTTA. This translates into CASSLAPGDYEQYL.

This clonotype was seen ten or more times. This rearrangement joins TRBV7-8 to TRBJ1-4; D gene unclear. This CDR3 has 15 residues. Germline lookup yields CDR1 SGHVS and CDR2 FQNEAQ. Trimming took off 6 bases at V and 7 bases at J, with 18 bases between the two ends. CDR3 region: CASRHNPEGREKLFF. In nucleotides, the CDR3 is TGTGCCAGCAGACATAACCCGGAAGGTCGTGAAAAACTGTTTTTT.

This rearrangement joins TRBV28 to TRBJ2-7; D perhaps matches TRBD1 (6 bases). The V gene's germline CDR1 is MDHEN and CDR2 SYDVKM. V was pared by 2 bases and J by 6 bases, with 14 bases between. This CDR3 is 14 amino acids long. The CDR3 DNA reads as TGTGCCAGCAGTTTAGGGTCCCAACAGGGCGAGCAGTACTTC. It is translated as CASSLGSQQGEQYF.

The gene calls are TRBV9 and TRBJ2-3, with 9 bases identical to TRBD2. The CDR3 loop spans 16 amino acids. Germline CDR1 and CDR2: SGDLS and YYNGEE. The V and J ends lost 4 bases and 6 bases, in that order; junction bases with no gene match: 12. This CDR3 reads CASSTYPGTSRDTQYF. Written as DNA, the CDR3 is TGTGCCAGCAGCACGTATCCCGGGACTAGCCGGGATACGCAGTATTTT. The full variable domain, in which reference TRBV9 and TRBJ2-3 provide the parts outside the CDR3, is DSGVTQTPKHLITATGQRVTLRCSPRSGDLSVYWYQQSLDQGLQFLIQYYNGEERAKGNILERFSAQQFPDLHSELNLSSLELGDSALYFCASSTYPGTSRDTQYFGPGTRLTVL.

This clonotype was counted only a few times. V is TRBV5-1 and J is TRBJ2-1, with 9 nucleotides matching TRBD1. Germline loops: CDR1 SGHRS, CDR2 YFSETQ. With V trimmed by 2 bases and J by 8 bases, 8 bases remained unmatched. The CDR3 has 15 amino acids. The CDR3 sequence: CASSFRDRAIDEQFF. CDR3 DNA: TGCGCCAGCAGCTTTAGGGACAGGGCTATCGATGAGCAGTTCTTC.